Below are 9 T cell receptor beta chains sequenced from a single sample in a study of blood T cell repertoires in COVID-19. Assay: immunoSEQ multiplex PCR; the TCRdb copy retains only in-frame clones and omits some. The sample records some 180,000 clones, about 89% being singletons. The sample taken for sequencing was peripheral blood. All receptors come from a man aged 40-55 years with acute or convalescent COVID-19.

In nucleotides, the CDR3 is TGTGCTAGTGGTTCCGACAGCTCCCCGGGGACCCAGTACTTC. Translating gives CASGSDSSPGTQYF. The chain has TRBV12-5 and TRBJ2-5, with a weak D call TRBD1 (5 bases). The CDR3 sequence is 14 residues long. Germline CDR1 reads LGHNT; CDR2 reads FRNRAP. V lost 4 bases and J lost 7, with 16 bases in between. Looking up the rest from reference TRBV12-5 and TRBJ2-5 gives the full variable domain: DARVTQTPRHKVTEMGQEVTMRCQPILGHNTVFWYRQTMMQGLELLAYFRNRAPLDDSGMPKDRFSAEMPDATLATLKIQPSEPRDSAVYFCASGSDSSPGTQYFGPGTRLLVL.

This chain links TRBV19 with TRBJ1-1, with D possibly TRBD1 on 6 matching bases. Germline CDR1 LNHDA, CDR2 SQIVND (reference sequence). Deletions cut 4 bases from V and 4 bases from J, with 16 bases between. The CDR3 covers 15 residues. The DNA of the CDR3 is TGTGCCAGTAGTACCCGGGGGGGGGCGCCCACTGAAGCTTTCTTT. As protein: CASSTRGGAPTEAFF. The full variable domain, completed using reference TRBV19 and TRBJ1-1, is DGGITQSPKYLFRKEGQNVTLSCEQNLNHDAMYWYRQDPGQGLRLIYYSQIVNDFQKGDIAEGYSVSREKKESFPLTVTSAQKNPTAFYLCASSTRGGAPTEAFFGQGTRLTVV.

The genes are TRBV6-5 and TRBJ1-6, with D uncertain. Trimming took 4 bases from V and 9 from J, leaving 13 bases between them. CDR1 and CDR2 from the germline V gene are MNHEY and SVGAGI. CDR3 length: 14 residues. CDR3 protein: CASSFYAGSSPLHF. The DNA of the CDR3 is TGTGCCAGCAGTTTCTACGCGGGGAGTTCACCCCTCCACTTT.

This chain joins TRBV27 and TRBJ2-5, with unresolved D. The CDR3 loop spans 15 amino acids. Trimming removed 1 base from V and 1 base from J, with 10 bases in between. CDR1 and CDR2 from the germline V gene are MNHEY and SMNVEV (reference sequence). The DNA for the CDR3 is TGTGCCAGCAGTTTATTCTCAGTTACCCAAGAGACCCAGTACTTC. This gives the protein CASSLFSVTQETQYF.

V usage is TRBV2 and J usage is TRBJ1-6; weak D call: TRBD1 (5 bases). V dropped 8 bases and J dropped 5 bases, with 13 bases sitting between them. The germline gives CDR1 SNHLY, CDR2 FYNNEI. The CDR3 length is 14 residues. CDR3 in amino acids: CASGLGANNSPLHF. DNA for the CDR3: TGTGCCAGCGGCCTTGGGGCGAATAATTCACCCCTCCACTTT.

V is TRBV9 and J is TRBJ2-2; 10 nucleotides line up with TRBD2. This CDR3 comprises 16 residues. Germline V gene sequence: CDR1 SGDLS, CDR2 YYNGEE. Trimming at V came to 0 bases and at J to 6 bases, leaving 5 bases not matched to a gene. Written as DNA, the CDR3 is TGTGCCAGCAGCGTAGTACAGCTAGCGGGGGCCGGGGAGCTGTTTTTT. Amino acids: CASSVVQLAGAGELFF.

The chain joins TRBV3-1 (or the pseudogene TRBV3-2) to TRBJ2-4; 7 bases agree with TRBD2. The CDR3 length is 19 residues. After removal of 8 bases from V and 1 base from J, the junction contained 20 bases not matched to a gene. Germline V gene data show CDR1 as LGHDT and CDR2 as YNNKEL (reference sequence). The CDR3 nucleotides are TGTGCCAGCTCTCTTCAGCGGGGCGGCCAGTCAGGGGCCAAAAACATTCAGTACTTC. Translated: CASSLQRGGQSGAKNIQYF.

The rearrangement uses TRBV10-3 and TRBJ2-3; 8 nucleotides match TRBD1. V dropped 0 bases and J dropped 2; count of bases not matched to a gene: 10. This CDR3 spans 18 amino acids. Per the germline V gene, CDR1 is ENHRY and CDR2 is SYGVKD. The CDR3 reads CAISESIQNRGFTDTQYF. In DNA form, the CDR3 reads TGTGCCATCAGTGAGTCGATACAGAACAGGGGGTTCACAGATACGCAGTATTTT.

Written as DNA, the CDR3 is TGTGCCAGCAGTGAAGGGCAGACCCAGTACTTC. It specifies CASSEGQTQYF. The rearrangement joins TRBV2 to TRBJ2-5, with D uncertain. The length of the CDR3 is 11 residues. Germline V gene sequence: CDR1 SNHLY, CDR2 FYNNEI. Trimming pared 1 base from V and 6 bases from J, leaving 3 bases between.